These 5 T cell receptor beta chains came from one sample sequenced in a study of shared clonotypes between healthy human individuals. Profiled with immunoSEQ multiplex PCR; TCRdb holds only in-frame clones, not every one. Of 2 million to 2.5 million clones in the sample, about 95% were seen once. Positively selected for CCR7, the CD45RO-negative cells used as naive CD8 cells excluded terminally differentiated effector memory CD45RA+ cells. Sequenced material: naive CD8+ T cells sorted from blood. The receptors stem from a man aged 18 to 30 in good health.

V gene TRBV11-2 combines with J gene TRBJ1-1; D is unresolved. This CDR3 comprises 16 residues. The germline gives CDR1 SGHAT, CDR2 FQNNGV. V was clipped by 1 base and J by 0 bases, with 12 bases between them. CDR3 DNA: TGTGCCAGCAGCTTAGTTCCAGGTCTTATGAACACTGAAGCTTTCTTT. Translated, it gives CASSLVPGLMNTEAFF.

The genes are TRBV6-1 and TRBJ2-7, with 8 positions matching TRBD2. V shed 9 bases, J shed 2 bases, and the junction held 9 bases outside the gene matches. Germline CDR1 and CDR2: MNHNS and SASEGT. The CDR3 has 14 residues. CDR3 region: CASAEGLAAYEQYF. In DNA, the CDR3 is TGTGCCAGTGCCGAAGGACTAGCCGCCTACGAGCAGTACTTC.

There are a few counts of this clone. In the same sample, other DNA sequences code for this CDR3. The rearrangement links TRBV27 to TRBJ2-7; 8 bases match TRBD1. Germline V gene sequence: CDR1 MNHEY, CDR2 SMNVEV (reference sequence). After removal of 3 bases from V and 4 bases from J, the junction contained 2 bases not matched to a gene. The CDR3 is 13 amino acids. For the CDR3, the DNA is TGTGCCAGCAGTTTCCGACAGGGGTACGAGCAGTACTTC. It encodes CASSFRQGYEQYF.

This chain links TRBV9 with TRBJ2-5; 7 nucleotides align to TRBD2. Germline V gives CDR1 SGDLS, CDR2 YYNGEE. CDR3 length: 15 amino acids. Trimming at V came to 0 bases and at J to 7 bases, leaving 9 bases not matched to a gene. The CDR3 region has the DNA TGTGCCAGCAGCGTAGGGGGAGGGGACCTTTTGACCCAGTACTTC. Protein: CASSVGGGDLLTQYF. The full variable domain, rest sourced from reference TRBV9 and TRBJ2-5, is DSGVTQTPKHLITATGQRVTLRCSPRSGDLSVYWYQQSLDQGLQFLIQYYNGEERAKGNILERFSAQQFPDLHSELNLSSLELGDSALYFCASSVGGGDLLTQYFGPGTRLLVL.

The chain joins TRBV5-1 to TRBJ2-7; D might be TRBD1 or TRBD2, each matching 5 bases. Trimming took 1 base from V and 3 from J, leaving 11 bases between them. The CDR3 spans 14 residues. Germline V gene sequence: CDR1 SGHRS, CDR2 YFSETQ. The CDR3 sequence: CASSLWDGHYEQYF. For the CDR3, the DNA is TGCGCCAGCAGCTTGTGGGACGGACACTACGAGCAGTACTTC. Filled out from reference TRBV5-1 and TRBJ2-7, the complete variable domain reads KAGVTQTPRYLIKTRGQQVTLSCSPISGHRSVSWYQQTPGQGLQFLFEYFSETQRNKGNFPGRFSGRQFSNSRSEMNVSTLELGDSALYLCASSLWDGHYEQYFGPGTRLTVT.